The rows below give T cell receptor beta chains drawn from one sample of a study of memory CD4+ T cells and cytomegalovirus serostatus. Measured with immunoSEQ multiplex PCR; TCRdb has only the in-frame clones, and not every one. The sample carries some 60,000 clones, around 80% recorded once. The sample comprised memory CD4+ T cells from blood. The receptors were gathered from an adult in good health and CMV-seronegative. Both conserved end residues are part of each CDR3. Fields, in order: D gene, clone size, J gene, V gene, CDR3 protein, CDR3 DNA. D genes are given only for firm matches. Clone sizes are given selectively: once, few, many, or a class where the clone is expanded.

>.|.|TRBJ1-4|TRBV9
CASSQRSGGNEKLFF
TGTGCCAGCAGCCAAAGGAGCGGTGGGAATGAAAAACTGTTTTTT
>.|.|TRBJ2-6|TRBV29-1
CSVGRGANVLTF
TGCAGCGTTGGGCGAGGGGCCAACGTCCTGACTTTC
>.|.|TRBJ2-2|TRBV19
CASTDANTGELFF
TGTGCCAGTACAGACGCGAACACCGGGGAGCTGTTTTTT
>.|.|TRBJ2-7|TRBV18
CASSPSAGRVGQYF
TGTGCCAGCTCACCATCGGCGGGGAGAGTAGGGCAGTACTTC
>.|.|TRBJ1-3|TRBV6-6
CASTQGTHPYF
TGTGCCAGCACCCAAGGAACCCACCCATATTTT
>TRBD1|.|TRBJ1-2|TRBV2
CASRREGAGGYTF
TGTGCCAGCCGCCGGGAGGGGGCGGGTGGCTACACCTTC
>.|.|TRBJ1-2|TRBV27
CASSLSREGRAYGYTF
TGTGCCAGCAGTTTATCTAGGGAGGGCAGGGCCTATGGCTACACCTTC
>.|.|TRBJ2-3|TRBV7-9
CASSSQAGFPDTQYF
TGTGCCAGCAGCTCGCAGGCAGGGTTCCCAGATACGCAGTATTTT
>.|.|TRBJ1-3|TRBV5-4
CASHSDLWGNTIYF
TGTGCCAGCCACTCCGATTTGTGGGGGAACACCATATATTTT
>TRBD2|.|TRBJ2-5|TRBV29-1
CSVVGLAGGLGTQYF
TGCAGCGTTGTCGGGCTAGCGGGAGGGTTGGGGACCCAGTACTTC
>.|.|TRBJ2-3|TRBV18
CASSPRGSDTDTQYF
TGTGCCAGCTCACCAAGGGGTTCCGACACAGATACGCAGTATTTT
>TRBD1|few|TRBJ1-6|TRBV14
CASSQYRTGNSPLHF
TGTGCCAGCAGCCAATACCGGACAGGGAATTCACCCCTCCACTTT
>.|.|TRBJ2-5|TRBV5-1
CASSLEGVQETQYF
TGCGCCAGCAGCTTGGAAGGGGTACAAGAGACCCAGTACTTC
>.|.|TRBJ1-4|TRBV5-1
CASSPRVSNEKLFF
TGCGCCAGCAGCCCCCGGGTGTCTAATGAAAAACTGTTTTTT
>TRBD1|.|TRBJ2-7|TRBV28
CASSGAGTGGRHEQYF
TGTGCCAGCAGCGGAGCGGGGACAGGGGGACGGCACGAGCAGTACTTC
>.|few|TRBJ2-1|TRBV6-5
CASSWSKGLFSEQFF
TGTGCCAGCAGTTGGTCGAAGGGGCTGTTTTCTGAGCAGTTCTTC
>TRBD1|.|TRBJ2-2|TRBV14
CASSQAGTGGVLSTGELFF
TGTGCCAGCAGCCAGGCGGGGACAGGGGGCGTTTTAAGCACCGGGGAGCTGTTTTTT
>TRBD2|.|TRBJ2-3|TRBV5-1
CASSPGLAVADTQYF
TGCGCCAGCAGCCCAGGACTAGCGGTTGCAGATACGCAGTATTTT
>TRBD1|.|TRBJ2-7|TRBV30
CAWGGVDRGPLEQYF
TGTGCCTGGGGTGGGGTTGACAGGGGACCGCTCGAGCAGTACTTC
>TRBD1|.|TRBJ2-7|TRBV6-5
CASSTTGNYEQYF
TGTGCCAGCAGCACGACAGGGAATTACGAGCAGTACTTC
>TRBD1|.|TRBJ1-5|TRBV27
CASSLRQGYQPQHF
TGTGCCAGCAGTTTACGACAGGGGTATCAGCCCCAGCATTTT
>.|few|TRBJ1-2|TRBV19
CASSMEVGGYTF
TGTGCCAGTAGTATGGAGGTCGGGGGCTACACCTTC
>TRBD2|few|TRBJ2-1|TRBV5-6
CASSPRRLAGGLVDEQFF
TGTGCCAGCAGCCCCCGGAGACTAGCGGGAGGATTGGTCGATGAGCAGTTCTTC
>TRBD2|.|TRBJ2-7|TRBV28
CASRETSGTYEQYF
TGTGCCAGCAGAGAGACTAGCGGGACCTACGAGCAGTACTTC
>TRBD1|.|TRBJ1-5|TRBV10-3
CAISEVRGGNSNQPQHF
TGTGCCATCAGTGAGGTCAGGGGGGGGAATAGCAATCAGCCCCAGCATTTT
>.|few|TRBJ2-6|TRBV6-5
CASSSTLGSNVLTF
TGTGCCAGCAGTTCCACACTGGGGTCCAACGTCCTGACTTTC
>.|.|TRBJ2-5|TRBV28
CASSQPRGGGQETQYF
TGTGCCAGCAGCCAACCCAGGGGGGGAGGCCAAGAGACCCAGTACTTC
>TRBD1|.|TRBJ2-7|TRBV6-5
CASSRTGYEQYF
TGTGCCAGCAGTAGGACAGGCTACGAGCAGTACTTC
>.|once|TRBJ1-5|TRBV30
CAWSGGQSQWPQHF
TGTGCCTGGAGCGGGGGGCAGTCACAGTGGCCCCAGCATTTT
>.|few|TRBJ2-3|TRBV5-6
CASSLILAKDTQYF
TGTGCCAGCAGCTTGATCCTAGCGAAAGATACGCAGTATTTT
>TRBD2|.|TRBJ2-1|TRBV30
CAWSASGLSSYNEQFF
TGTGCCTGGAGCGCTAGCGGGCTAAGCTCCTACAATGAGCAGTTCTTC
>.|.|TRBJ1-2|TRBV6-4
CASSETTGMPYGYTF
TGTGCCAGCAGTGAGACCACCGGGATGCCCTATGGCTACACCTTC
>.|.|TRBJ2-2|TRBV10-2
CASTRDPYGRLNTGELFF
TGCGCCAGCACCAGGGACCCCTATGGACGGCTTAACACCGGGGAGCTGTTTTTT
>.|.|TRBJ1-4|TRBV28
CASSLVPANEKLFF
TGTGCCAGCAGTTTGGTACCGGCTAATGAAAAACTGTTTTTT
>TRBD1|.|TRBJ1-5|TRBV6-1
CASSGGTVNQPQHF
TGTGCCAGCAGTGGGGGGACAGTCAATCAGCCCCAGCATTTT
>.|.|TRBJ2-7|TRBV11-2
CASSLEISYEQYF
TGTGCCAGCAGCCTCGAGATCTCCTACGAGCAGTACTTC
>.|few|TRBJ2-7|TRBV14
CASSQLGPGEQYF
TGTGCCAGCAGCCAGTTGGGCCCCGGCGAGCAGTACTTC
>.|.|TRBJ2-7|TRBV27
CASSPRDKSSYEQYF
TGTGCCAGCAGCCCCAGGGACAAAAGCTCCTACGAGCAGTACTTC
>.|.|TRBJ2-2|TRBV5-1
CASSLTPMSAGELFF
TGCGCCAGCAGCTTGACCCCAATGAGCGCCGGGGAGCTGTTTTTT
>.|.|TRBJ1-1|TRBV6-6
CASSYQQGNTEAFF
TGTGCCAGCAGTTACCAACAGGGGAACACTGAAGCTTTCTTT
>.|.|TRBJ1-3|TRBV11-3
CASSFEQRTIYF
TGTGCCAGCAGCTTCGAACAGCGGACCATATATTTT
>.|.|TRBJ1-5|TRBV28
CASRLGGINQPQHF
TGTGCCAGCAGATTGGGGGGTATTAATCAGCCCCAGCATTTT
>TRBD2|few|TRBJ2-7|TRBV5-1
CASSPELGLVIYEQYF
TGCGCCAGCAGCCCCGAACTGGGACTAGTGATCTACGAGCAGTACTTC